In this sample, the clone carrying this T cell receptor (beta chain) turned up a few times. This entry belongs to a study of T-cell reconstitution after alpha-beta-depleted transplantation in children. The CDR3 loop spans 16 amino acids. CDR1 is MRHNA and CDR2 is SNTAGT in the germline V gene. J gave up 3 bases and V 2 bases, and 4 bases lay outside the gene matches. Unique molecular identifiers were incorporated during preparation of the TCRbeta library. TCRdb itself ran the PCR reads through MiXCR, one entry per CDR3 protein. The data show hundreds of thousands of distinct CDR3 sequences, with approximately 17% seen just once and 1.1% held by the top ten.

The genes are TRBV6-4 and TRBJ2-6, with 7 bases fitting TRBD1. The clonotype was recovered from a human donor who donated a stem cell graft to a child with acute myeloid leukemia. Source: PBMCs from the stem cell graft donor, taken from the stem cell graft. The CDR3 spells CASSDNTGVGANVLTF. For the CDR3, the DNA is TGTGCCAGCAGTGACAACACAGGGGTTGGGGCCAACGTCCTGACTTTC.